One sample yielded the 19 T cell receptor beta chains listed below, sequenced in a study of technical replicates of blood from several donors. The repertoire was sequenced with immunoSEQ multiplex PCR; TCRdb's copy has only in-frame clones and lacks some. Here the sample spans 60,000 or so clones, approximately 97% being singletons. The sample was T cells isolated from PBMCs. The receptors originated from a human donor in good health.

This CDR3 is CASSVAGQGYNEQFF. The CDR3 DNA is TGTGCCAGCAGCGTAGCTGGGCAGGGGTACAATGAGCAGTTCTTC. The rearrangement uses TRBV9 and TRBJ2-1, with a possible D match to TRBD1 (6 bases). The CDR3 loop spans 15 amino acids. Germline assignment: CDR1 SGDLS and CDR2 YYNGEE. The V gene lost 0 bases and the J gene lost 4 bases, with 11 bases spanning the gap.

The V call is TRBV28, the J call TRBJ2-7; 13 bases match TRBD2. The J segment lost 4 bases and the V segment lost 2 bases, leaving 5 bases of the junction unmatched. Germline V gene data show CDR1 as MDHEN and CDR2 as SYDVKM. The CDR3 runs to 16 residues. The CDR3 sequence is CASSLILAGGSYEQYF. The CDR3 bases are TGTGCCAGCAGTTTAATACTAGCGGGAGGGTCTTACGAGCAGTACTTC.

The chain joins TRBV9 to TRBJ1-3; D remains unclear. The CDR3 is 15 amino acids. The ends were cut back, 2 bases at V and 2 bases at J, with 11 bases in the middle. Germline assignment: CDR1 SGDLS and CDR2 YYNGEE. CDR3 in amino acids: CASSVSGPAGNTIYF. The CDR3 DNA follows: TGTGCCAGCAGCGTGAGTGGGCCGGCTGGAAACACCATATATTTT.

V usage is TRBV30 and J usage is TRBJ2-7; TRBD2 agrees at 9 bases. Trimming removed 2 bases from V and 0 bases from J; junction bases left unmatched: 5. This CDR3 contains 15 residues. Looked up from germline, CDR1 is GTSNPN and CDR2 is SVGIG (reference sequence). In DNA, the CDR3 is TGTGCCTGGAGTTTGCGGGGGGGCCCCTCCTACGAGCAGTACTTC. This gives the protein CAWSLRGGPSYEQYF.

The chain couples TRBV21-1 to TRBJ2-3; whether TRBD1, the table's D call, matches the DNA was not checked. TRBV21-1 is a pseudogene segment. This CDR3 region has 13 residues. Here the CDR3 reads CASRKGAQDTQYF. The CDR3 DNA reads TGTGCCAGCAGGAAGGGGGCTCAAGATACGCAGTATTTT.

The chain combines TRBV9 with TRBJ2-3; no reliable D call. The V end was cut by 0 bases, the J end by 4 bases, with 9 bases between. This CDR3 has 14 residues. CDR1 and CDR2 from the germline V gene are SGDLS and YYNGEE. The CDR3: CASSVALGSDTQYF. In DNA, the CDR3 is TGTGCCAGCAGCGTAGCTTTGGGCTCAGATACGCAGTATTTT.

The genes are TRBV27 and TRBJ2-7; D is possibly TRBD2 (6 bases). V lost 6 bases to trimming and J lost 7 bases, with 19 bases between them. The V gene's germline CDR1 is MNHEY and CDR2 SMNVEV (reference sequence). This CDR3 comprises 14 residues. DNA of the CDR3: TGTGCCAGCAGCGGGAGACCCGATTTGGGGGAGCAGTACTTC. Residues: CASSGRPDLGEQYF.

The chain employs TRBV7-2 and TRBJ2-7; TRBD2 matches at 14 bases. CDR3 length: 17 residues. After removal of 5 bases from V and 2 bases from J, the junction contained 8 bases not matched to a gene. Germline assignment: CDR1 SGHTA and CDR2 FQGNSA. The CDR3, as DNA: TGTGCCAGCAGCCCCCGGACTAGCGGGAGGCTCACCTACGAGCAGTACTTC. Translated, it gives CASSPRTSGRLTYEQYF.

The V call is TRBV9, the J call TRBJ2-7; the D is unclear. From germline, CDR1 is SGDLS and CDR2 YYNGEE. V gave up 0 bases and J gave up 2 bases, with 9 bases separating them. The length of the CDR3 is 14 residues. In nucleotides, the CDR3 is TGTGCCAGCAGCGTAGCAGGATCAACCTACGAGCAGTACTTC. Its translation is CASSVAGSTYEQYF.

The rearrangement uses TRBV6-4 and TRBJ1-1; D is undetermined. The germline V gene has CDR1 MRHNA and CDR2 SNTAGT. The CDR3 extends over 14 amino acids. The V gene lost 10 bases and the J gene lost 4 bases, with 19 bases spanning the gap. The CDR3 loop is CATMITPGATEAFF. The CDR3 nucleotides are TGTGCCACCATGATCACCCCGGGAGCCACTGAAGCTTTCTTT.

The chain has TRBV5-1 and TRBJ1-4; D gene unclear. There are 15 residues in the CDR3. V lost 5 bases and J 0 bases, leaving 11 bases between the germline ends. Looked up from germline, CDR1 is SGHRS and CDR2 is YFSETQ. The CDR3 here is CASSFGGPTNEKLFF. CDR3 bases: TGCGCCAGCAGTTTCGGCGGGCCAACTAATGAAAAACTGTTTTTT.

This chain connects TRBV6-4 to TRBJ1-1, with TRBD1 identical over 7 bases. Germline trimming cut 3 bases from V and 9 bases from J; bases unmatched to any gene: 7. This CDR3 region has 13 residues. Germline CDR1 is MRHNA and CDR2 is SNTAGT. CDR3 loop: CASSEGGTDKAFF. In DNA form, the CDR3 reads TGTGCCAGCAGTGAAGGCGGGACAGATAAAGCTTTCTTT.

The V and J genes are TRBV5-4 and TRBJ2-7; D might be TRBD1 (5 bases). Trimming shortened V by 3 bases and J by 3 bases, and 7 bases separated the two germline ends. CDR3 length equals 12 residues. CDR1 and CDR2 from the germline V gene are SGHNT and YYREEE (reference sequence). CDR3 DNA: TGTGCCAGCAGCTATGACAGCTACGAGCAGTACTTC. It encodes CASSYDSYEQYF.

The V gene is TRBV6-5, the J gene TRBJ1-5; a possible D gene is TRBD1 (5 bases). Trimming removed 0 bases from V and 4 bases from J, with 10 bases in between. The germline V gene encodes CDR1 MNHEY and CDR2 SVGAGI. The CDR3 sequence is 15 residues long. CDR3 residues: CASSYSAAGNQPQHF. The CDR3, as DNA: TGTGCCAGCAGTTACTCTGCGGCAGGGAATCAGCCCCAGCATTTT.

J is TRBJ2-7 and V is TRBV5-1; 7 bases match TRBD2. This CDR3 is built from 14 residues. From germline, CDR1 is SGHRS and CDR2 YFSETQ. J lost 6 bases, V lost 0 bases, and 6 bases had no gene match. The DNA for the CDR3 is TGCGCCAGCAGCTTGGTGGCGGGAGCACCCGAGCAGTACTTC. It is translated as CASSLVAGAPEQYF.

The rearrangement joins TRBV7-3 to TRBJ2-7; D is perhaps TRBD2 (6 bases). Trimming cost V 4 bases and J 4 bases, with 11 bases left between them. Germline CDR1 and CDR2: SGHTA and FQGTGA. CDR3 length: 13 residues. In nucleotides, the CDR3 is TGTGCCAGCAGCTCCTACGGGGGTTACGAGCAGTACTTC. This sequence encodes CASSSYGGYEQYF.

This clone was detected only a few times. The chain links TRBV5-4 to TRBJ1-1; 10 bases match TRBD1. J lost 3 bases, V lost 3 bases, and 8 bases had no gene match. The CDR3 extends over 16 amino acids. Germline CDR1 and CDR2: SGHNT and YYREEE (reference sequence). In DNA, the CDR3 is TGTGCCAGCAGCTCCCTTAGACAGGGGGCAGACACTGAAGCTTTCTTT. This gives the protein CASSSLRQGADTEAFF.

The DNA of the CDR3 is TGCGCCAGCAGCTTGGCGACAGGGCGGGACCAGCCCCAGCATTTT. Translating it yields CASSLATGRDQPQHF. This chain connects TRBV5-1 to TRBJ1-5; TRBD1 matches 7 bases. The CDR3 is 15 residues long. Per the germline V gene, CDR1 is SGHRS and CDR2 is YFSETQ. V shed 0 bases and J 7 bases; nucleotides not matched to a gene: 7.

DNA of the CDR3: TGTGCCAGCAGTTTGAATTCGGGGGGAGTGAACGAGCAGTACTTC. Translated: CASSLNSGGVNEQYF. This chain uses TRBV5-4 with TRBJ2-7; 7 positions match TRBD2. In germline, CDR1 is SGHNT, CDR2 YYREEE (reference sequence). This CDR3 is built from 15 residues. Germline trimming cut 5 bases from V and 5 bases from J; bases unmatched to any gene: 13.